This is a list of T cell receptor beta chains from one sample in a study of regulatory T cells in long-lasting Graves disease. TCRdb recomputed calls from the multiplex PCR reads with MiXCR, one row per CDR3 protein. This table has over 450,000 distinct CDR3 sequences, approximately 12% appearing once. The same data also went into a second study, on T cells in Graves' hyperthyroidism and ophthalmopathy.

This specimen was peripheral blood mononuclear cells (PBMCs), taken at new diagnosis, from a patient treated with antithyroid drugs. The receptors were sampled from a woman aged 25 to 45 with Graves disease. Each CDR3 is given without its conserved first and last residue. Each record gives: J gene, V gene, clone size, CDR3 protein. For some rows the clone size is stated as once, few or many, or as a class when expanded; others skip it.

>TRBJ2-3|TRBV9|NA
ASSVSSSTDTQY
>NA|TRBV28|NA
ASSYPNDGYEQY
>TRBJ2-7|TRBV11-3|many
ASSLELAGAYEQY
>TRBJ1-1|TRBV27|many
ASSSTGVRNTEAF
>TRBJ2-1|TRBV13|many
ASSQRSQAGWQF
>TRBJ1-3|TRBV7-9|NA
ARRSGNTIY
>TRBJ2-1|TRBV20-1|many
SARVGGNEQF
>TRBJ2-7|TRBV7-2|NA
ASSLDRPFSFGEQY
>TRBJ2-3|TRBV5-1|NA
ASSPIISGRTDTQY
>TRBJ2-7|TRBV9|NA
ASSAGQGRQEQY
>TRBJ2-1|TRBV10-3|few
AISESTREQGRGEQF
>TRBJ2-3|TRBV29-1|few
SVEGAGRTDTQY
>TRBJ1-3|TRBV20-1|few
SAFGLGVGNTIY
>TRBJ1-5|TRBV19|NA
ASSLTGNDNQPQH
>TRBJ2-7|TRBV20-1|few
SARFAPYEQY
>TRBJ1-1|TRBV27|many
ASSLFEDTEAF
>TRBJ2-3|TRBV20-1|many
SAKGSGSTDTQY
>TRBJ2-7|TRBV12-3/TRBV12-4|many
ASSTSLGTSGTYEQY
>TRBJ2-1|TRBV6-2/TRBV6-3|many
ASSPMGPAYNEQF
>TRBJ1-5|TRBV6-2/TRBV6-3|many
ASSYSGGVGQPQH
>TRBJ1-5|TRBV6-5|many
ASSYSRNGAAGGQPQH
>TRBJ2-2|TRBV7-9|few
ASGGARANTGELF
>TRBJ2-1|TRBV6-2/TRBV6-3|many
ASSYEPENEQF
>TRBJ2-1|TRBV19|many
ASSVLAGNEQF
>TRBJ1-2|TRBV9|few
ASSTRGGEGYT
>TRBJ1-5|TRBV18|many
ASSLGPPRPGDQPQH
>TRBJ2-3|TRBV7-2|many
ASSLVAGGNTDTQY
>TRBJ1-1|TRBV11-3|many
ASRPPGRTEAF
>TRBJ2-7|TRBV6-9|many
ASSYSAVSTSYEQY
>TRBJ2-7|TRBV15|NA
ATSRAGQGIYDEQY
>TRBJ1-2|TRBV5-1|few
ASSQQVPYGYT
>TRBJ1-5|TRBV20-1|many
SAWTAPNQPQH
>TRBJ1-1|TRBV12-3/TRBV12-4|many
ASSPPGQGTTEAF
>TRBJ2-5|TRBV15|NA
ATSGWGTQY
>TRBJ2-1|TRBV20-1|few
SARGEREISHKQF
>TRBJ2-1|TRBV3-1|many
ASSPLNVGQGKDEQF
>TRBJ1-2|TRBV28|many
ASSLFQGAGIYGYT
>TRBJ2-7|TRBV4-1|many
ASSQVGLAGDYEQY